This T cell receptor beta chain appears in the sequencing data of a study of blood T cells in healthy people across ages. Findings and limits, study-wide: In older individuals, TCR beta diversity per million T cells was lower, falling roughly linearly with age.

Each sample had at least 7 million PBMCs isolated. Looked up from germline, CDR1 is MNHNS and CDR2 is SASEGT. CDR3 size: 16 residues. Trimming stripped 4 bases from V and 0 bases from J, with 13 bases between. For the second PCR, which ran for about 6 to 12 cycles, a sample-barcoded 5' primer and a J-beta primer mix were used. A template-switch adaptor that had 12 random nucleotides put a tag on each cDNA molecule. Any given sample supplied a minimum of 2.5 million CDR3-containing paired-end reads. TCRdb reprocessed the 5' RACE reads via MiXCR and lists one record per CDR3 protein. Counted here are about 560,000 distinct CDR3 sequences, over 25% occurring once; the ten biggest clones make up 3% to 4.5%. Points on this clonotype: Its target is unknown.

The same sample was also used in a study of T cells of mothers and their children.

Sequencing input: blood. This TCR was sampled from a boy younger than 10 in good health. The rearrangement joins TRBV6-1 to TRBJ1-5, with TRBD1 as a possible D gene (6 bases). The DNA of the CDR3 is TGTGCCAGCAGTGGCCTTGGGGGCTATAGCAATCAGCCCCAGCATTTT. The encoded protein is CASSGLGGYSNQPQHF.